The present TCR beta chain was sequenced within a study of T cell changes during pregnancy in multiple sclerosis. This CDR3 has 15 residues. V dropped 6 bases and J dropped 1; count of bases not matched to a gene: 7. Germline V CDR1 and CDR2: SQVTM, ANQGSEA. Sequenced by immunoSEQ multiplex PCR; TCRdb stores in-frame clones only, minus some. The sample yields 65,000 to 95,000 clones, 75% to 90% seen once. This receptor was identified in a female donor with multiple sclerosis, enrolled in a pregnancy study. The rearrangement links TRBV29-1 to TRBJ2-1; 9 bases line up with TRBD2. Sequenced here: peripheral blood, sampled before pregnancy. CDR3 in amino acids: CSVRAGGQSYNEQFF. In DNA, the CDR3 is TGCAGCGTCCGGGCGGGGGGGCAGTCCTACAATGAGCAGTTCTTC.